This T cell receptor beta chain is drawn from a study of cytomegalovirus exposure and HLA in healthy donors. About the study: A data release that came early held roughly 85 million unique TCRs from HLA-typed donors. Study-wide findings and caveats: There was a cluster of highly shared sequence variants that was likely a sequencing artifact.

This PCR relied on a set of 60 Vbeta primers and 13 Jbeta primers. Clones were read by immunoSEQ multiplex PCR, and TCRdb kept only the in-frame ones, dropping some. The table has 150,000 or so clones, approximately 77% seen once. Per the germline V gene, CDR1 is MNHEY and CDR2 is SMNVEV (reference sequence). The CDR3 consists of 18 residues. After removal of 2 bases from V and 5 bases from J, the junction contained 11 bases not matched to a gene. Although they were nominally healthy when sampled, donors likely had unrecorded immune exposures. Remarks on this clone: What it binds is unknown.

Sequencing used PBMCs. The sequence came from a female donor in good health and CMV-seronegative. The V call is TRBV27, the J call TRBJ2-3; 12 bases map to TRBD1. Here the CDR3 DNA reads TGTGCCAGCAGTTTAAGTATTGGGGGGACAGGGGGCAGAGATACGCAGTATTTT. It translates to CASSLSIGGTGGRDTQYF.